The rows below give T cell receptor beta chains drawn from one sample of a study of blood T cell repertoires in COVID-19. TCRdb's copy holds only in-frame clones and misses some; the assay was immunoSEQ multiplex PCR. The sample has approximately 170,000 clones; more than 80% are singletons. The sequenced sample consisted of peripheral blood. The receptor source for this set is a woman aged 55-70 years with COVID-19, enrolled during active disease. The CDR3 runs from the conserved cysteine through the conserved F or W. The D gene is left open where the match is weak. A row's size may be missing; if present it is once, few, many or a size class.

TRBD2,TRBV6-2/TRBV6-3,TRBJ2-1,-,TGTGCCAGCAGTTACATAGCGGGGCCCTACAATGAGCAGTTCTTC,CASSYIAGPYNEQFF
-,TRBV11-3,TRBJ1-5,-,TGTGCCAGCAGCTTCAGACGGAGTTATAGCAATCAGCCCCAGCATTTT,CASSFRRSYSNQPQHF
TRBD1,TRBV29-1,TRBJ1-2,-,TGCAGCGTTGAGTCGTTGACAGGGCTTGGCTACACCTTC,CSVESLTGLGYTF
-,TRBV7-9,TRBJ1-1,-,TGTGCCAGCAGATCTCAGGGGCTAGACACTGAAGCTTTCTTT,CASRSQGLDTEAFF
-,TRBV11-2,TRBJ1-3,-,TGTGCCAGCAGCTCCCTACGGGGGTCTGGAAACACCATATATTTT,CASSSLRGSGNTIYF
-,TRBV5-6,TRBJ1-3,-,TGTGCCAGCAGAAGCCACTCTGGAAACACCATATATTTT,CASRSHSGNTIYF
TRBD2,TRBV7-3,TRBJ2-3,-,TGTGCCAGCAGCTTACGGGGAGGGACTAGCGGGGCTAGCACAGATACGCAGTATTTT,CASSLRGGTSGASTDTQYF
TRBD1,TRBV6-6,TRBJ1-4,once,TGTGCCAGCAGACTACAAAGACAGGGGCAAGCTGAAAAACTGTTTTTT,CASRLQRQGQAEKLFF
-,TRBV30,TRBJ1-1,-,TGTGCCTGGAGTGTACGGGCTGAAGCTTTCTTT,CAWSVRAEAFF
-,TRBV7-9,TRBJ2-5,-,TGTGCCAGCAGCTCGTTCCGGGACCAAGAGACCCAGTACTTC,CASSSFRDQETQYF
TRBD1,TRBV19,TRBJ2-1,-,TGTGCCAGTAGTATAGGTGGACAGGTCGACAATGAGCAGTTCTTC,CASSIGGQVDNEQFF
-,TRBV6-5,TRBJ1-3,-,TGTGCCAGCAGTTACTCCGAGATCTCTGGAAACACCATATATTTT,CASSYSEISGNTIYF
TRBD2,TRBV2,TRBJ2-2,-,TGTGCCAGCAGTCTAGCGGGGAAAATCGGGGAGCTGTTTTTT,CASSLAGKIGELFF
-,TRBV25-1,TRBJ1-2,-,TGTGCCAGTAGCTTCAGGGCTGGCTACACCTTC,CASSFRAGYTF
TRBD1,TRBV6-1,TRBJ1-5,-,TGTGCCAGCAGTGAAGGGACGGGACAGGGGTCGGCCAATCAGCCCCAGCATTTT,CASSEGTGQGSANQPQHF
TRBD2,TRBV4-2,TRBJ2-5,-,TGTGCCAGCAGCCTTGGACTAGCGGCACAAGAGACCCAGTACTTC,CASSLGLAAQETQYF
-,TRBV20-1,TRBJ2-1,-,TGCAGTGCACTTTGGAATGAGCAGTTCTTC,CSALWNEQFF
-,TRBV23-1,TRBJ1-5,-,TGCGCCAGCAGTCAATCGGCCACCCAAGATCAGCCCCAGCATTTT,CASSQSATQDQPQHF
-,TRBV5-1,TRBJ1-1,once,TGCGCCAGCAGCTTGTCTATAGCCACTGAAGCTTTCTTT,CASSLSIATEAFF
TRBD1,TRBV27,TRBJ1-1,-,TGTGCCAGTAAGACAGGGATGAACACTGAAGCTTTCTTT,CASKTGMNTEAFF
-,TRBV3-1/TRBV3-2,TRBJ1-3,-,TGTGCCAGCAGCCAAGTCCGCGGAGGTGGGTCTGGAAACACCATATATTTT,CASSQVRGGGSGNTIYF
TRBD2,TRBV5-5,TRBJ2-1,once,TGTGCCAGCAGCCGACTAGCGAGCAATGAGCAGTTCTTC,CASSRLASNEQFF
-,TRBV4-1,TRBJ1-5,-,TGCGCCAGCAGCCAGCGGATGGGTTTTAATCAGCCCCAGCATTTT,CASSQRMGFNQPQHF
TRBD1,TRBV6-5,TRBJ1-2,-,TGTGCCAGCAGTACAGGGGGCGCAAGCTATGGCTACACCTTC,CASSTGGASYGYTF
-,TRBV15,TRBJ1-4,-,TGTGCCACCAGCAGAGATCAGAACTCGGGGGAAAAACTGTTTTTT,CATSRDQNSGEKLFF
TRBD1,TRBV7-2,TRBJ1-5,-,TGTGCCAGCAGCCTCTATCCGGGACAGGGGTATCAGCCCCAGCATTTT,CASSLYPGQGYQPQHF
-,TRBV6-5,TRBJ1-1,-,TGTGCCAGCAGTTACTTGTCCAGATTTGGTGAAGCTTTCTTT,CASSYLSRFGEAFF
TRBD1,TRBV19,TRBJ1-1,-,TGTGCCAGTAGCCCGGGACAGGGATTGCACACTGAAGCTTTCTTT,CASSPGQGLHTEAFF
TRBD1,TRBV4-3,TRBJ2-7,-,TGCGCCAGCAGCCAACGACAGGGGGCTGTTCGGCAGTACTTC,CASSQRQGAVRQYF
-,TRBV7-2,TRBJ1-5,-,TGTGCCAGCAGCCATGAATCAGGGCCCCAGCATTTT,CASSHESGPQHF
-,TRBV3-1/TRBV3-2,TRBJ1-5,once,TGTGCCAGCAGCGACCTAAGGGGCAGTAATCAGCCCCAGCATTTT,CASSDLRGSNQPQHF
TRBD2,TRBV5-1,TRBJ2-1,-,TGCGCCAGCAGCTCCTCGGGACTAGGCGGTGAGCAGTTCTTC,CASSSSGLGGEQFF
-,TRBV20-1,TRBJ2-7,-,TGCAGTTCCAGGGAAGGCTACGAGCAGTACTTC,CSSREGYEQYF